The text below deals with one T cell receptor (beta chain). Its cognate antigen is unknown. The record originates from a study of post-analysis software for immune sequencing data. About the study: Included courses were relapsing-remitting and secondary progressive multiple sclerosis; progressive-relapsing multiple sclerosis was also included. Study-level points and caveats: When compared against controls, multiple sclerosis patients showed significantly lower normalized Chao1 diversity. The study found TRBV5-6, TRBV5-1 and TRBV20-1 among 4 or 5 TRBV segments more frequent in patients than controls. Batch-matched samples strongly co-clustered by F measure.

Each TCR beta cDNA library carried unique molecular identifiers. Input amounts of roughly 0.9 to 10 million T cells were used. These gave 500,000 or so cDNA molecules, so each molecule approximated one T cell. TCRdb recomputed calls from the PCR reads with MiXCR, one row per CDR3 protein. The sample contains 380,000 or so distinct CDR3 sequences, approximately 38% of which appear only once. Trimming shortened V by 1 base and J by 0 bases, and 10 bases separated the two germline ends. The V gene's germline CDR1 is SGHRS and CDR2 YFSETQ. The CDR3 runs to 15 residues. The sequencing sample was made of blood. This clonotype was obtained from a girl aged 10 to 17 with multiple sclerosis. The chain combines TRBV5-1 with TRBJ2-5, with D possibly matching TRBD1 (6 bases). In DNA, the CDR3 is TGCGCCAGCAGCTTGACCACAGGGTACCAAGAGACCCAGTACTTC. Amino acid sequence: CASSLTTGYQETQYF.